Listed below are T cell receptor beta chains from one sample, sequenced in a study of blood T cell repertoires in COVID-19. The repertoire was sequenced with immunoSEQ multiplex PCR; TCRdb's copy has only in-frame clones and lacks some. This table holds about 180,000 clones, about 85% found once. The sequencing input was peripheral blood. These TCRs come from a woman between 45 and 60 years old with COVID-19, enrolled during active disease. Each CDR3 is given with its conserved first and last residue. A D gene is named only where the DNA matches it firmly. Rows may omit the clone size; those that give it use once, few, many or a size class.

D gene: NA; clone size: NA; CDR3 length: 14; V gene: TRBV15; J gene: TRBJ1-1; CDR3 DNA: TGTGCCACCAGCAGAGATCTAACGAACACTGAAGCTTTCTTT; CDR3 protein: CATSRDLTNTEAFF
D gene: NA; clone size: NA; CDR3 length: 18; V gene: TRBV5-8; J gene: TRBJ1-5; CDR3 DNA: TGTGCCAGCAGCTTGGGGGAACGCGGGGGGATGAGCAATCAGCCCCAGCATTTT; CDR3 protein: CASSLGERGGMSNQPQHF
D gene: NA; clone size: NA; CDR3 length: 13; V gene: TRBV5-1; J gene: TRBJ1-2; CDR3 DNA: TGCGCCAGCAGCTTGCAGGGAGGATATGGCTACACCTTC; CDR3 protein: CASSLQGGYGYTF
D gene: NA; clone size: NA; CDR3 length: 17; V gene: TRBV21-1; J gene: TRBJ1-5; CDR3 DNA: TGTGCCAGCAGCAGAGGGGACAGGGGGCGAGTTGGGGAGCCCCAGCATTTT; CDR3 protein: CASSRGDRGRVGEPQHF
D gene: NA; clone size: NA; CDR3 length: 13; V gene: TRBV19; J gene: TRBJ2-7; CDR3 DNA: TGTGCCAGTAGTATTAACAGGGACTACGAGCAGTACTTC; CDR3 protein: CASSINRDYEQYF
D gene: NA; clone size: NA; CDR3 length: 17; V gene: TRBV14; J gene: TRBJ2-2; CDR3 DNA: TGTGCCAGCAGCCAAGATTTCGGGGAGACGAACACCGGGGAGCTGTTTTTT; CDR3 protein: CASSQDFGETNTGELFF
D gene: NA; clone size: NA; CDR3 length: 16; V gene: TRBV4-1; J gene: TRBJ2-3; CDR3 DNA: TGCGCCAGCAGCTCCGACTGGAGCAGCCGCACAGATACGCAGTATTTT; CDR3 protein: CASSSDWSSRTDTQYF
D gene: NA; clone size: once; CDR3 length: 16; V gene: TRBV3-1/TRBV3-2; J gene: TRBJ1-4; CDR3 DNA: TGTGCCAGCAGCCCGAGACGGGAGTCAACTAATGAAAAACTGTTTTTT; CDR3 protein: CASSPRRESTNEKLFF
D gene: TRBD1; clone size: NA; CDR3 length: 12; V gene: TRBV28; J gene: TRBJ2-5; CDR3 DNA: TGTGCCAGCGGGACAGGGACGGAGACCCAGTACTTC; CDR3 protein: CASGTGTETQYF
D gene: NA; clone size: NA; CDR3 length: 13; V gene: TRBV5-4; J gene: TRBJ2-7; CDR3 DNA: TGTGCCAGCAGCTTGCCCCAGGCGCCTGAGCAGTACTTC; CDR3 protein: CASSLPQAPEQYF
D gene: NA; clone size: NA; CDR3 length: 15; V gene: TRBV9; J gene: TRBJ1-3; CDR3 DNA: TGTGCCAGCAGCGTAGGTACAGGCTCTGGAAACACCATATATTTT; CDR3 protein: CASSVGTGSGNTIYF
D gene: NA; clone size: NA; CDR3 length: 15; V gene: TRBV5-5; J gene: TRBJ1-5; CDR3 DNA: TGTGCCAGCAGCTTGGGGCAGGGCCCCAATCAGCCCCAGCATTTT; CDR3 protein: CASSLGQGPNQPQHF
D gene: TRBD1; clone size: NA; CDR3 length: 13; V gene: TRBV3-1/TRBV3-2; J gene: TRBJ2-7; CDR3 DNA: TGTGCCAGCAGCCCTGGACAGGCGCTGGAGCAGTACTTC; CDR3 protein: CASSPGQALEQYF
D gene: NA; clone size: few; CDR3 length: 15; V gene: TRBV18; J gene: TRBJ1-5; CDR3 DNA: TGTGCCAGCTCACCCTCTCAGGGTAGCAATCAGCCCCAGCATTTT; CDR3 protein: CASSPSQGSNQPQHF
D gene: TRBD1; clone size: NA; CDR3 length: 12; V gene: TRBV25-1; J gene: TRBJ2-1; CDR3 DNA: TGTGCCAGCAGTGGCCCGGACAGGGGGCGGTTCTTC; CDR3 protein: CASSGPDRGRFF
D gene: TRBD1; clone size: NA; CDR3 length: 18; V gene: TRBV30; J gene: TRBJ1-3; CDR3 DNA: TGTGCCTGGAGTGCCCCCGGGACAGGGACCCAGGTTGGAAACACCATATATTTT; CDR3 protein: CAWSAPGTGTQVGNTIYF
D gene: NA; clone size: NA; CDR3 length: 11; V gene: TRBV29-1; J gene: TRBJ1-4; CDR3 DNA: TGCAGCGTTGAATCCGGTGAAAAACTGTTTTTT; CDR3 protein: CSVESGEKLFF
D gene: NA; clone size: once; CDR3 length: 13; V gene: TRBV2; J gene: TRBJ1-2; CDR3 DNA: TGTGCCAGCAGTCTAGACAGTGGGAATGGCTACACCTTC; CDR3 protein: CASSLDSGNGYTF
D gene: NA; clone size: NA; CDR3 length: 13; V gene: TRBV5-4; J gene: TRBJ2-7; CDR3 DNA: TGTGCCGCATCCAGCCAGGGCAATTACGAGCAGTACTTC; CDR3 protein: CAASSQGNYEQYF
D gene: NA; clone size: few; CDR3 length: 18; V gene: TRBV4-1; J gene: TRBJ2-3; CDR3 DNA: TGCGCCAGCAGCCAAGGGCTGGTAGTGGGGGGGCGGACAGATACGCAGTATTTT; CDR3 protein: CASSQGLVVGGRTDTQYF
D gene: TRBD1; clone size: NA; CDR3 length: 13; V gene: TRBV12-5; J gene: TRBJ1-2; CDR3 DNA: TGTGCTAGTGCGACAGGGGGCGCTTTCGGCTACACCTTC; CDR3 protein: CASATGGAFGYTF
D gene: NA; clone size: NA; CDR3 length: 15; V gene: TRBV27; J gene: TRBJ2-5; CDR3 DNA: TGTGCCAGCAGTTTTCGCGGGGTGCTAAGGGAGACCCAGTACTTC; CDR3 protein: CASSFRGVLRETQYF
D gene: TRBD1; clone size: NA; CDR3 length: 15; V gene: TRBV29-1; J gene: TRBJ2-1; CDR3 DNA: TGCAGCGCCCCCCTACCGGGACAGGGGATCAATGAGCAGTTCTTC; CDR3 protein: CSAPLPGQGINEQFF
D gene: TRBD1; clone size: NA; CDR3 length: 15; V gene: TRBV6-5; J gene: TRBJ1-1; CDR3 DNA: TGTGCCAGCAGTTACGGGACAGGGGTGAACACTGAAGCTTTCTTT; CDR3 protein: CASSYGTGVNTEAFF
D gene: TRBD1; clone size: NA; CDR3 length: 14; V gene: TRBV5-1; J gene: TRBJ1-3; CDR3 DNA: TGCGCCAGCAGCTTAGGGACAGCTGGAAACACCATATATTTT; CDR3 protein: CASSLGTAGNTIYF
D gene: NA; clone size: NA; CDR3 length: 15; V gene: TRBV5-5; J gene: TRBJ1-1; CDR3 DNA: TGTGCCAGCAGCTTATGGGGCCAAACGGACACTGAAGCTTTCTTT; CDR3 protein: CASSLWGQTDTEAFF
D gene: NA; clone size: NA; CDR3 length: 12; V gene: TRBV6-2/TRBV6-3; J gene: TRBJ2-7; CDR3 DNA: TGTGCCAGCAGTCCAACAGGATACGAGCAGTACTTC; CDR3 protein: CASSPTGYEQYF
D gene: NA; clone size: NA; CDR3 length: 15; V gene: TRBV27; J gene: TRBJ1-5; CDR3 DNA: TGTGCCAGCAGTCCCTGGGGGGATAGCAATCAGCCCCAGCATTTT; CDR3 protein: CASSPWGDSNQPQHF
D gene: NA; clone size: NA; CDR3 length: 13; V gene: TRBV6-5; J gene: TRBJ1-1; CDR3 DNA: TGTGCCAGCAAAAGGGACATGAACACTGAAGCTTTCTTT; CDR3 protein: CASKRDMNTEAFF
D gene: TRBD1; clone size: NA; CDR3 length: 14; V gene: TRBV10-1; J gene: TRBJ2-2; CDR3 DNA: TGCGCCAGCTGCCGGGACAGAGATACCGGGGAGCTGTTTTTT; CDR3 protein: CASCRDRDTGELFF
D gene: NA; clone size: NA; CDR3 length: 12; V gene: TRBV12-3/TRBV12-4; J gene: TRBJ1-2; CDR3 DNA: TGTGCCAGCAGTTTGGTCGAGATTGGCTACACCTTC; CDR3 protein: CASSLVEIGYTF
D gene: NA; clone size: NA; CDR3 length: 15; V gene: TRBV7-3; J gene: TRBJ1-1; CDR3 DNA: TGTGCCAGCAGCGATGGCCAGACTCAACTCACTGAAGCTTTCTTT; CDR3 protein: CASSDGQTQLTEAFF
D gene: TRBD1; clone size: few; CDR3 length: 14; V gene: TRBV7-2; J gene: TRBJ1-6; CDR3 DNA: TGTGCCAGCAGGGCCCAGGGGGCCGGATCACCCCTCCACTTT; CDR3 protein: CASRAQGAGSPLHF
D gene: TRBD1; clone size: NA; CDR3 length: 15; V gene: TRBV7-2; J gene: TRBJ1-6; CDR3 DNA: TGTGCCAGCAGCCTAATGGGACAGAAAAATTCACCCCTCCACTTT; CDR3 protein: CASSLMGQKNSPLHF
D gene: NA; clone size: NA; CDR3 length: 12; V gene: TRBV28; J gene: TRBJ1-1; CDR3 DNA: TGTGCCAGCAGTTCCGTGAACACTGAAGCTTTCTTT; CDR3 protein: CASSSVNTEAFF
D gene: NA; clone size: NA; CDR3 length: 14; V gene: TRBV19; J gene: TRBJ1-2; CDR3 DNA: TGTGCCAGTAGTACCTCAGGGGTCGGCTATGGCTACACCTTC; CDR3 protein: CASSTSGVGYGYTF
D gene: NA; clone size: once; CDR3 length: 12; V gene: TRBV2; J gene: TRBJ2-3; CDR3 DNA: TGTGCCAGCGGGGGGAGCACAGATACGCAGTATTTT; CDR3 protein: CASGGSTDTQYF
D gene: NA; clone size: NA; CDR3 length: 15; V gene: TRBV9; J gene: TRBJ1-2; CDR3 DNA: TGTGCCAGCAGCCCCCGGACAGCGCTTAACTATGGCTACACCTTC; CDR3 protein: CASSPRTALNYGYTF
D gene: TRBD2; clone size: NA; CDR3 length: 15; V gene: TRBV6-1; J gene: TRBJ2-7; CDR3 DNA: TGTGCCAGCAGTGAGATTCGAGCGGGGGCCTACGAGCAGTACTTC; CDR3 protein: CASSEIRAGAYEQYF
D gene: TRBD1; clone size: once; CDR3 length: 17; V gene: TRBV5-4; J gene: TRBJ1-4; CDR3 DNA: TGTGCCAGCAGCTTCGGCGAGGACAGGGGGTTTAATGAAAAACTGTTTTTT; CDR3 protein: CASSFGEDRGFNEKLFF
D gene: NA; clone size: NA; CDR3 length: 15; V gene: TRBV9; J gene: TRBJ1-3; CDR3 DNA: TGTGCCAGCAGCCCCCTAGGGAGCTCTGGAAACACCATATATTTT; CDR3 protein: CASSPLGSSGNTIYF
D gene: TRBD1; clone size: once; CDR3 length: 16; V gene: TRBV5-1; J gene: TRBJ1-4; CDR3 DNA: TGCGCCAGCAGCTTGGGGGGGACAGGCCTGAATGAAAAACTGTTTTTT; CDR3 protein: CASSLGGTGLNEKLFF
D gene: NA; clone size: NA; CDR3 length: 11; V gene: TRBV7-9; J gene: TRBJ1-1; CDR3 DNA: TGTGCCAGCGGCGGTAGCATTGAAGCTTTCTTT; CDR3 protein: CASGGSIEAFF
D gene: NA; clone size: few; CDR3 length: 14; V gene: TRBV28; J gene: TRBJ2-2; CDR3 DNA: TGTGCCAGCAGTTGGGGCGGAGGGCCCGGGGAGCTGTTTTTT; CDR3 protein: CASSWGGGPGELFF
D gene: NA; clone size: NA; CDR3 length: 14; V gene: TRBV5-5; J gene: TRBJ2-1; CDR3 DNA: TGTGCCAGCAGCTTTATGGGCGACTACAATGAGCAGTTCTTC; CDR3 protein: CASSFMGDYNEQFF